A single sample gave rise to the 8 T cell receptor beta chains below, sequenced in a study of T cells in Graves' hyperthyroidism and ophthalmopathy (dated by TCRdb to about 2019). Libraries were made using multiplex PCR. The run used an Illumina HiSeq 2000. The TCR beta CDR3 regions were amplified from the RNA transcripts. The TCR CDR3 was subjected to a first round of RT-PCR using the HTBI primer set and the Qiagen OneStep RT-PCR kit. The public reads were reanalyzed by TCRdb: fastp trimming at Q25, MiXCR alignment, in-frame beta chains only. Rows with one shared CDR3 protein collapse into an entry with the most common genes and DNA. The sample yields 450,000 to 700,000 distinct CDR3 sequences; 46% were counted once. The ten largest clones capture around 20% of the sample. The specimen sequenced was peripheral blood or thyroid tissue (not recorded which). The receptors come from an adult woman with Graves' disease, either hyperthyroidism or ophthalmopathy (not recorded which).

J is TRBJ2-5 and V is TRBV29-1, with D perhaps assigned TRBD1 or TRBD2 (6 bases each). The CDR3 is 13 amino acids. Germline loops: CDR1 SQVTM, CDR2 ANQGSEA. V lost 6 bases and J 9 bases, leaving 20 bases between the germline ends. The CDR3 protein is CSVAGQLNQPQYF. The DNA of the CDR3 is TGCAGCGTGGCGGGACAACTCAATCAGCCCCAGTACTTC.

This clonotype was counted many times. The rearrangement uses TRBV7-9 and TRBJ2-5; the match to TRBD1 covers 7 bases. The germline V gene has CDR1 SEHNR and CDR2 FQNEAQ (reference sequence). This CDR3 contains 16 residues. V trimming: 5 bases; J trimming: 5 bases; junction bases outside the gene matches: 14. CDR3 in amino acids: CASSPPARTGRETQYF. CDR3 nucleotide sequence: TGTGCCAGCAGCCCCCCCGCTAGGACAGGTCGGGAGACCCAGTACTTC.

This clonotype came up many times. The V gene is TRBV12-3 or TRBV12-4, the J gene TRBJ2-7; TRBD1 matches at 10 bases. V shed 5 bases, J shed 2 bases, and the junction held 6 bases outside the gene matches. The CDR3 runs 15 residues. CDR3 coding DNA: TGTGCCAGCAGTACCTCGGGACAGGGGCCCTACGAGCAGTACTTC. Translated, it gives CASSTSGQGPYEQYF.

This clonotype was seen a handful of times. The chain is built from TRBV9 and TRBJ1-1; weak D call: TRBD1 (6 bases). CDR3 size: 17 residues. V was trimmed by 4 bases and J by 4 bases, leaving 23 bases between them. The germline V gene encodes CDR1 SGDLS and CDR2 YYNGEE. CDR3 in DNA: TGTGCCAGCAGCCGGACCCCCTTTGGGGGCCAGGGCACTGAAGCTTTCTTT. Protein sequence: CASSRTPFGGQGTEAFF. The full variable domain, in which reference TRBV9 and TRBJ1-1 provide the parts outside the CDR3, is DSGVTQTPKHLITATGQRVTLRCSPRSGDLSVYWYQQSLDQGLQFLIQYYNGEERAKGNILERFSAQQFPDLHSELNLSSLELGDSALYFCASSRTPFGGQGTEAFFGQGTRLTVV.

This clonotype is a singleton in its sample. The rearrangement joins TRBV2 to TRBJ2-1; 8 bases match TRBD1. The germline CDR1 and CDR2 sequences are SNHLY and FYNNEI. The CDR3 consists of 15 residues. J lost 4 bases, V lost 4 bases, and 6 bases had no gene match. The CDR3 DNA reads as TGTGCCAGCAGTGTTGCAGGGGGCCGATACAATGAGCAGTTCTTC. Encoded protein: CASSVAGGRYNEQFF.

This clonotype was observed many times. The gene calls are TRBV9 and TRBJ2-7, with 8 bases identical to TRBD1. This CDR3 has 15 residues. Looked up from germline, CDR1 is SGDLS and CDR2 is YYNGEE. The J segment lost 0 bases and the V segment lost 0 bases, leaving 2 bases of the junction unmatched. For the CDR3, the DNA is TGTGCCAGCAGCGTAGGGACAGGGACCTCCTACGAGCAGTACTTC. This sequence encodes CASSVGTGTSYEQYF.

This chain joins TRBV9 and TRBJ1-1; 8 bases are a match to TRBD1. The CDR3 is 14 residues long. V shed 5 bases and J 11 bases; nucleotides not matched to a gene: 14. Germline V CDR1 and CDR2: SGDLS, YYNGEE. The CDR3 loop is CASSLGRGPLLAFF. CDR3 in DNA: TGTGCCAGCAGTTTGGGCAGGGGGCCCCTTTTGGCTTTCTTT.

This clonotype was seen many times. The chain employs TRBV19 and TRBJ1-5; no reliable D call. V was pared by 3 bases and J by 4 bases, with 16 bases between. Germline loops: CDR1 LNHDA, CDR2 SQIVND (reference sequence). CDR3 size: 16 residues. CDR3 in DNA: TGTGCCAGTAGTATTTTCGCGGGCGCCTCTAATCAGCCCCAGCATTTT. Translating it yields CASSIFAGASNQPQHF.